These 16 T cell receptor beta chains share one sample of origin, sequenced in a study of T-cell reconstitution after alpha-beta-depleted transplantation in children. Preparation of the TCRbeta library involved a method that used unique molecular identifiers. TCRdb independently ran MiXCR on the PCR reads; one entry per CDR3 protein. The sample contains around 600,000 distinct CDR3 sequences, approximately 17% of which appear only once. The starting material was PBMCs from the stem cell graft donor, obtained from the stem cell graft. All receptors derive from a human donor who donated a stem cell graft to a child with acute myeloid leukemia.

This clonotype has ten or more counts. CDR3 protein: CSARGVLLRDEQFF. CDR3 DNA sequence: TGCAGTGCTAGGGGGGTGCTTTTAAGGGATGAGCAGTTCTTC. V usage is TRBV20-1 and J usage is TRBJ2-1; possibly TRBD1 or TRBD2 for D (5 bases each). The CDR3 loop spans 14 amino acids. The V gene lost 3 bases and the J gene lost 8 bases, with 17 bases spanning the gap. Looked up from germline, CDR1 is DFQATT and CDR2 is SNEGSKA (reference sequence).

The V gene is TRBV7-2, the J gene TRBJ1-2; no clear D gene. Trimming stripped 0 bases from V and 4 bases from J, with 15 bases between. Germline V gene data show CDR1 as SGHTA and CDR2 as FQGNSA. There are 16 residues in the CDR3. CDR3 residues: CASSLALGERLYGYTF. CDR3 DNA: TGTGCCAGCAGCTTAGCGTTAGGAGAAAGGCTCTATGGCTACACCTTC.

In this sample, this clonotype turned up a few times. The chain recombines TRBV18 with TRBJ2-2; D not certain. Germline CDR1 and CDR2: KGHSH and LQKENI. The V and J ends lost 10 bases and 1 base respectively, with 16 bases between them. The CDR3 has 15 amino acids. In DNA form, the CDR3 reads TGTGCCACCAAGTACGCGGCAGGGAACACCGGGGAGCTGTTTTTT. Translated, it gives CATKYAAGNTGELFF.

A few counts support this clonotype. This chain links TRBV11-2 with TRBJ2-5, with TRBD1 matching over 10 bases. Trimming removed 5 bases from V and 3 bases from J; junction bases left unmatched: 3. CDR1 and CDR2 (germline): SGHAT, FQNNGV. This CDR3 is 14 amino acids long. CDR3 nucleotides: TGTGCCAGCAGCCCCGGGACAGGGGAAGAGACCCAGTACTTC. It codes for CASSPGTGEETQYF.

The V call is TRBV29-1, the J call TRBJ2-7; 7 nucleotides match TRBD2. Germline V gene lookup returns CDR1 SQVTM and CDR2 ANQGSEA. V shed 7 bases, J shed 3 bases, and the junction held 9 bases outside the gene matches. CDR3 length: 13 residues. The CDR3 DNA sequence: TGCAGCGCTGGAAGTCGGGGGGACTACGAGCAGTACTTC. This gives the protein CSAGSRGDYEQYF.

This clonotype was picked up a small number of times. This chain links TRBV13 with TRBJ1-2; 10 bases fit TRBD1. The CDR3 totals 17 residues. Germline CDR1 PRHDT, CDR2 FYEKMQ (reference sequence). V gave up 3 bases and J gave up 8 bases; unmatched junction bases: 15. The chain's CDR3 is CASSLRAPTGGERGYTF. CDR3 DNA: TGTGCCAGCAGCTTGAGGGCCCCGACAGGGGGCGAGCGGGGCTACACCTTC.

The chain uses TRBV4-3 and TRBJ1-2; 8 bases fit TRBD1. This CDR3 spans 16 amino acids. CDR1 LGHNA and CDR2 YSLEER come from the germline V gene. Unmatched junction bases numbered 13, after V lost 4 bases and J lost 6 bases. CDR3 in DNA: TGCGCCAGCAGCCCCTCGGAGTGGCAGGGGGCAAATGGCTACACCTTC. It yields the protein CASSPSEWQGANGYTF.

The sample holds many counts of this clonotype. The genes are TRBV29-1 and TRBJ1-1, with D unclear. V shed 0 bases and J shed 1 base, with 9 bases lying between them. Looked up from germline, CDR1 is SQVTM and CDR2 is ANQGSEA. The CDR3 is 14 residues long. The CDR3 spells CSVEDSGRNTEAFF. The CDR3 nucleotides read TGCAGCGTTGAAGATTCGGGCAGGAACACTGAAGCTTTCTTT.

The chain has TRBV15 and TRBJ1-1; D is ambiguous. Germline V gene data show CDR1 as LNHNV and CDR2 as YYDKDF (reference sequence). V dropped 0 bases and J dropped 3 bases, with 8 bases sitting between them. This CDR3 contains 14 residues. CDR3 loop: CATSRDMADTEAFF. CDR3 sequence (DNA): TGTGCCACCAGCAGAGATATGGCGGACACTGAAGCTTTCTTT.

This clonotype was detected ten times or more. The chain recombines TRBV20-1 with TRBJ1-5, with 11 nucleotides matching TRBD1. V shed 0 bases, J shed 6 bases, and the junction held 7 bases outside the gene matches. This CDR3 has 16 amino acids. CDR1 DFQATT and CDR2 SNEGSKA come from the germline V gene (reference sequence). CDR3 protein: CSARDPGQGVGQPQHF. The CDR3 DNA follows: TGCAGTGCTAGAGATCCGGGACAGGGGGTGGGTCAGCCCCAGCATTTT.

This clonotype was seen at least ten times. The chain joins TRBV6-5 to TRBJ2-1; 10 positions match TRBD1. Germline CDR1 MNHEY, CDR2 SVGAGI. Germline trimming cut 0 bases from V and 6 bases from J; bases unmatched to any gene: 8. The CDR3 has 17 residues. This chain's CDR3 is CASSYSPPGQGINEQFF. Here the CDR3 DNA reads TGTGCCAGCAGTTACTCACCCCCGGGACAGGGGATCAATGAGCAGTTCTTC.

This clonotype came up a few times. The chain has TRBV20-1 and TRBJ2-3; 16 positions agree with TRBD2. The junction had 8 bases not matched to a gene; V was cut back by 5 bases and J by 0 bases. This CDR3 contains 18 residues. From germline, CDR1 is DFQATT and CDR2 SNEGSKA (reference sequence). The CDR3 loop is CSARGTSGGAVSTDTQYF. The DNA for the CDR3 is TGCAGTGCTCGCGGGACTAGCGGGGGGGCCGTGAGCACAGATACGCAGTATTTT.

Ten or more counts support this clonotype. The V call is TRBV20-1, the J call TRBJ2-5; unclear D gene. The CDR3 spans 12 residues. Germline V gene lookup returns CDR1 DFQATT and CDR2 SNEGSKA (reference sequence). Between the trimmed V and J ends, which lost 0 bases and 5 bases, there was a span of 7 bases. DNA for the CDR3: TGCAGTGCTAGAGATCAGTTGGAGACCCAGTACTTC. Encoded protein: CSARDQLETQYF.

This clonotype was seen only a few times. The chain carries TRBV7-3 and TRBJ2-1; unclear D gene. The CDR3 is 14 residues long. Germline assignment: CDR1 SGHTA and CDR2 FQGTGA. The V end lost 2 bases, the J end lost 8 bases, and 13 bases lay between the germline ends. Here the CDR3 reads CASSLLSNGDEQFF. The CDR3, as DNA: TGTGCCAGCAGCTTATTATCAAACGGCGATGAGCAGTTCTTC.

This clonotype was counted ten times or more. The V gene is TRBV5-1, the J gene TRBJ2-7, with 10 bases that match TRBD1. V lost 7 bases to trimming and J lost 1 base; unmatched junction nucleotides: 5. The CDR3 totals 14 residues. The V gene's germline CDR1 is SGHRS and CDR2 YFSETQ. The CDR3 sequence: CASRRDRGSYEQYV. CDR3 nucleotides: TGCGCCAGCCGAAGGGACAGGGGATCCTACGAGCAGTACGTC.

The CDR3: CASSELGTSGGIDQETQYF. In DNA form, the CDR3 reads TGTGCCAGCAGTGAATTAGGGACTAGCGGGGGGATAGACCAAGAGACCCAGTACTTC. The V call is TRBV5-6, the J call TRBJ2-5, with 15 bases identical to TRBD2. The CDR3 loop spans 19 amino acids. V shed 5 bases, J shed 0 bases, and the junction held 11 bases outside the gene matches. Germline CDR1 and CDR2: SGHDT and YYEEEE.